This TCR beta chain was recorded in a study of CD8+CD57+ T cells in acquired aplastic anemia. This clonotype has at least ten counts. TCR beta VDJ combinations and CDR3 sequences were profiled from genomic DNA. TCRdb redid the calling of the reads with MiXCR, one entry per CDR3 protein. The sample yields about 180,000 distinct CDR3 sequences, about half seen once. The sequence was obtained from a human donor in good health. Input material: sorted CD4+, CD8+, or CD8+CD57+ T cells (not recorded which) from PBMCs.

CDR3 bases: TGTGCCAGCAGCGGGGGGACAGGGAATGGCTACACCTTC. Protein product: CASSGGTGNGYTF. The rearrangement links TRBV7-9 to TRBJ1-2, with 9 bases identical to TRBD1. After removal of 5 bases from V and 6 bases from J, the junction contained 4 bases not matched to a gene. In germline, CDR1 is SEHNR, CDR2 FQNEAQ (reference sequence). The CDR3 runs 13 residues.